These 32 T cell receptor beta chains share one sample of origin, sequenced in a study of blood T cell repertoires in COVID-19. Clones were read by immunoSEQ multiplex PCR, and TCRdb kept only the in-frame ones, dropping some. The repertoire consists of about 120,000 clones, with over 75% occurring once and the leading ten covering approximately 10%. Material for sequencing was peripheral blood. The source of these receptors is a man aged 80 or over with acute or convalescent COVID-19.

The V gene is TRBV12-3 or TRBV12-4, the J gene TRBJ1-5; no definite D call. The CDR3 loop spans 13 amino acids. V was pared by 3 bases and J by 5 bases, with 8 bases between. The chain's CDR3 is CASSFMGDQPQHF. The CDR3, as DNA: TGTGCCAGCAGTTTTATGGGAGATCAGCCCCAGCATTTT.

This chain uses TRBV24-1 with TRBJ1-2, with TRBD1 as a possible D gene (6 bases). Germline assignment: CDR1 KGHDR and CDR2 SFDVKD. The CDR3 loop spans 15 amino acids. V was cut by 4 bases and J by 4 bases, with 15 bases left in between. The DNA of the CDR3 is TGTGCCACCAGTGAACGGGGGGCGCTGGGCTATGGCTACACCTTC. Its protein product is CATSERGALGYGYTF.

V gene TRBV7-2 combines with J gene TRBJ2-7, with a tentative D call TRBD2 (6 bases). CDR3 length equals 15 residues. Germline CDR1 and CDR2: SGHTA and FQGNSA. V shed 2 bases and J shed 1 base, with 12 bases lying between them. CDR3 protein: CASSLKWGVSYEQYF. The DNA of the CDR3 is TGTGCCAGCAGCTTAAAATGGGGGGTATCCTACGAGCAGTACTTC.

The chain joins TRBV19 to TRBJ1-5, with TRBD1 identical over 8 bases. The CDR3 runs to 15 residues. V gave up 6 bases and J gave up 1 base; unmatched junction bases: 5. Germline lookup yields CDR1 LNHDA and CDR2 SQIVND (reference sequence). CDR3 sequence reads: CASRRDRSSNQPQHF. Here the CDR3 DNA reads TGTGCCAGTAGGAGGGACAGGTCAAGCAATCAGCCCCAGCATTTT.

The CDR3 sequence is CSVVWQMNTEAFF. The DNA for the CDR3 is TGCAGCGTTGTGTGGCAGATGAACACTGAAGCTTTCTTT. The gene calls are TRBV29-1 and TRBJ1-1, with D unresolved. This CDR3 has 13 residues. Per the germline V gene, CDR1 is SQVTM and CDR2 is ANQGSEA. V lost 4 bases and J lost 0, with 9 bases in between.

The rearrangement uses TRBV7-3 and TRBJ2-1; TRBD2 might be the D (6 bases). The CDR3 length is 15 residues. V was cut by 5 bases and J by 4 bases, with 15 bases left in between. CDR1 and CDR2 (germline): SGHTA, FQGTGA. CDR3 sequence reads: CASSPKGLEYNEQFF. The CDR3 coding sequence is TGTGCCAGCAGCCCTAAGGGACTTGAATACAATGAGCAGTTCTTC.

The CDR3 is CASSQPGQGNEQYF. The DNA for the CDR3 is TGTGCCAGTAGCCAACCGGGACAGGGGAACGAGCAGTACTTC. The chain combines TRBV19 with TRBJ2-7; 10 nucleotides agree with TRBD1. Germline CDR1 reads LNHDA; CDR2 reads SQIVND (reference sequence). The CDR3 has 14 residues. The V segment lost 6 bases and the J segment 5 bases; nucleotides outside the gene matches: 7.

As to this clone: Other nucleotide sequences from this sample produce the same CDR3. The V call is TRBV27, the J call TRBJ1-2; D is possibly TRBD1 (6 bases). V shed 5 bases and J shed 2 bases, with 9 bases lying between them. Germline CDR1 reads MNHEY; CDR2 reads SMNVEV (reference sequence). The CDR3 extends over 13 amino acids. Here the CDR3 reads CASSPDRNYGYTF. DNA of the CDR3: TGTGCCAGCAGTCCCGACAGGAACTATGGCTACACCTTC.

The CDR3 DNA reads TGTGCCATCAGTGAGTACCGGGACAGCTATGGCTACACCTTC. This codes for CAISEYRDSYGYTF. The genes are TRBV10-3 and TRBJ1-2; 7 positions match TRBD1. CDR1 ENHRY and CDR2 SYGVKD come from the germline V gene. The trim removed 1 base at V and 4 bases at J, leaving 3 bases unmatched. The CDR3 consists of 14 residues.

The chain employs TRBV20-1 and TRBJ2-3; a weak D match, TRBD2 (7 bases). V was pared by 3 bases and J by 2 bases, with 15 bases between. This CDR3 is built from 15 residues. Germline loops: CDR1 DFQATT, CDR2 SNEGSKA (reference sequence). CDR3 sequence: CSASRRGPNTDTQYF. The CDR3 DNA reads TGCAGTGCTAGTCGGCGGGGGCCCAACACAGATACGCAGTATTTT.

The CDR3, as DNA: TGTGCCAGCAGCCCGGTGGGCGGACTTGGAAACACCATATATTTT. Amino acid sequence: CASSPVGGLGNTIYF. This chain joins TRBV5-6 and TRBJ1-3; the D is unclear. V was shortened by 4 bases and J by 3 bases, with 14 bases between the two germline ends. Germline V gives CDR1 SGHDT, CDR2 YYEEEE. The CDR3 runs 15 residues.

Comment on this clone: Other DNA sequences in the same sample also yield this CDR3. This rearrangement joins TRBV3-1 (or the pseudogene TRBV3-2) to TRBJ2-5, with 7 bases lining up with TRBD2. Germline V gene data show CDR1 as LGHDT and CDR2 as YNNKEL (reference sequence). V was pared by 1 base and J by 5 bases, with 7 bases of the junction left unmatched. The CDR3 runs to 15 residues. CDR3 region: CASSQGTGGGETQYF. CDR3 DNA: TGTGCCAGCAGCCAAGGAACGGGGGGAGGGGAGACCCAGTACTTC.

This chain connects TRBV25-1 to TRBJ2-6; possibly TRBD1 for D (6 bases). The CDR3 covers 16 residues. From germline, CDR1 is MGHDK and CDR2 SYGVNS. V lost 5 bases to trimming and J lost 0 bases, with 11 bases between them. The CDR3 DNA reads as TGTGCCAGCAGTCAGGGGCTCAGCTCTGGGGCCAACGTCCTGACTTTC. Encoded protein: CASSQGLSSGANVLTF.

The CDR3 coding sequence is TGTGCCAGCAGCTTGGGACAGGGCCTAAACTATGGCTACACCTTC. This translates into CASSLGQGLNYGYTF. The chain couples TRBV11-2 to TRBJ1-2; TRBD1 matches at 9 bases. This CDR3 comprises 15 residues. V dropped 3 bases and J dropped 2; count of bases not matched to a gene: 4. CDR1 and CDR2 (germline): SGHAT, FQNNGV.

This clone was seen a handful of times. The chain couples TRBV19 to TRBJ2-7; D may be TRBD2 (6 bases). There are 13 residues in the CDR3. In germline, CDR1 is LNHDA, CDR2 SQIVND (reference sequence). Trimming removed 9 bases at V and 0 bases at J, with 12 bases between. The CDR3 DNA follows: TGTGCCAGCCGGGGGACGGACTCCTACGAGCAGTACTTC. It encodes CASRGTDSYEQYF.

CDR3 sequence reads: CSVPSLAGNTGELFF. Written as DNA, the CDR3 is TGCAGCGTTCCCTCCCTAGCGGGGAACACCGGGGAGCTGTTTTTT. The V and J genes are TRBV29-1 and TRBJ2-2, with 8 positions matching TRBD2. Germline V lookup: CDR1 SQVTM, CDR2 ANQGSEA. The CDR3 covers 15 residues. The junction had 6 bases not matched to a gene; V was cut back by 5 bases and J by 1 base.

The chain recombines TRBV7-9 with TRBJ2-3; 8 nucleotides match TRBD2. The CDR3 has 17 residues. V shed 1 base, J shed 1 base, and the junction held 7 bases outside the gene matches. Looked up from germline, CDR1 is SEHNR and CDR2 is FQNEAQ (reference sequence). The DNA for the CDR3 is TGTGCCAGCAGCTTAGAAGCACTAGCGGTAGGCACAGATACGCAGTATTTT. It yields the protein CASSLEALAVGTDTQYF.

The chain couples TRBV13 to TRBJ2-1; 9 nucleotides agree with TRBD1. V lost 5 bases, J lost 5 bases, and 7 bases stayed unmatched. This CDR3 contains 15 residues. Germline V gene lookup returns CDR1 PRHDT and CDR2 FYEKMQ (reference sequence). The chain's CDR3 is CASSHGTGRNNEQFF. The CDR3 DNA sequence: TGTGCCAGCAGCCACGGGACAGGGAGGAACAATGAGCAGTTCTTC.

The genes are TRBV7-2 and TRBJ2-2, with TRBD2 matching over 8 bases. J lost 2 bases, V lost 3 bases, and 5 bases had no gene match. The CDR3 loop spans 16 amino acids. Germline V CDR1 and CDR2: SGHTA, FQGNSA. CDR3 protein: CASSFRGRTNTGELFF. The DNA of the CDR3 is TGTGCCAGCAGCTTTCGCGGGAGGACAAACACCGGGGAGCTGTTTTTT.

V gene TRBV13 combines with J gene TRBJ2-2; D not resolved. CDR1 PRHDT and CDR2 FYEKMQ come from the germline V gene (reference sequence). The CDR3 has 16 residues. The ends were cut back, 4 bases at V and 2 bases at J, with 14 bases in the middle. The CDR3 DNA reads as TGTGCCAGCAGCTCCCCGTACGAGGAAAACACCGGGGAGCTGTTTTTT. This encodes CASSSPYEENTGELFF. The full variable domain, in which reference TRBV13 and TRBJ2-2 provide the parts outside the CDR3, is AAGVIQSPRHLIKEKRETATLKCYPIPRHDTVYWYQQGPGQDPQFLISFYEKMQSDKGSIPDRFSAQQFSDYHSELNMSSLELGDSALYFCASSSPYEENTGELFFGEGSRLTVL.

The chain carries TRBV28 and TRBJ2-7; 8 positions match TRBD2. CDR3 size: 16 residues. Germline V gene sequence: CDR1 MDHEN, CDR2 SYDVKM. The junction had 15 bases not matched to a gene; V was cut back by 8 bases and J by 3 bases. In DNA, the CDR3 is TGTGCCAGCGGCCTAAGGACTAGCCGGAGCGTCTACGAGCAGTACTTC. Encoded protein: CASGLRTSRSVYEQYF.

This clone was seen a single time. The chain carries TRBV7-9 and TRBJ2-5; TRBD2 might be the D (6 bases). Germline CDR1 is SEHNR and CDR2 is FQNEAQ (reference sequence). V was trimmed by 5 bases and J by 5 bases, leaving 18 bases between them. There are 15 residues in the CDR3. The CDR3 spells CASSPSRGLEETQYF. The CDR3 DNA reads TGTGCCAGCAGCCCTAGTCGGGGGTTGGAGGAGACCCAGTACTTC.

Points on this clone: At one end, the junction sequence differs from germline, possibly due to a read error. The V call is TRBV29-1, the J call TRBJ1-2; 7 nucleotides match TRBD1. CDR3 size: 16 residues. CDR1 and CDR2 (germline): SQVTM, ANQGSEA. The CDR3 loop is CSVEDRANTPNYGYTF. In DNA, the CDR3 is TGCAGCGTCGAAGACAGGGCCAATACTCCTAACTATGGCTACACCTTC.

This chain links TRBV28 with TRBJ2-7; TRBD1 is a possible D gene (6 bases). Germline V gene sequence: CDR1 MDHEN, CDR2 SYDVKM. The CDR3 runs 14 residues. Trimming took off 7 bases at V and 0 bases at J, with 13 bases between the two ends. CDR3 in amino acids: CASITTGSSYEQYF. The CDR3 nucleotides are TGTGCCAGCATTACTACAGGGAGCTCCTACGAGCAGTACTTC.

V and J are TRBV18 and TRBJ2-4, with D possibly TRBD2 on 6 matching bases. This CDR3 is 16 amino acids long. V lost 3 bases and J lost 4, with 16 bases in between. CDR1 and CDR2 (germline): KGHSH, LQKENI. In DNA, the CDR3 is TGTGCCAGCTCACCCCCGCGGGACGGAACTAAAAACATTCAGTACTTC. Translating it yields CASSPPRDGTKNIQYF.

This sequence joins TRBV2 and TRBJ1-2; 7 nucleotides align to TRBD1. Germline lookup yields CDR1 SNHLY and CDR2 FYNNEI. This CDR3 is built from 14 residues. J lost 0 bases, V lost 6 bases, and 4 bases had no gene match. The CDR3, as DNA: TGTGCCAGCAGACCCGGGACAGCTAACTATGGCTACACCTTC. Translated: CASRPGTANYGYTF.

The chain combines TRBV5-8 with TRBJ1-6, with a weak D call TRBD1 (6 bases). This CDR3 spans 14 amino acids. Germline V lookup: CDR1 SGHTS, CDR2 YDEGEE. Trimming pared 4 bases from V and 9 bases from J, leaving 14 bases between. The CDR3 DNA reads TGTGCCAGCAGCCCAAGACAGGCCCGTTCACCCCTCCACTTT. It specifies CASSPRQARSPLHF.

This chain links TRBV6-5 with TRBJ1-5; TRBD1 aligns across 7 bases. Unmatched junction bases numbered 2, after V lost 6 bases and J lost 0 bases. CDR1 is MNHEY and CDR2 is SVGAGI in the germline V gene. This CDR3 contains 14 residues. The chain's CDR3 is CASRDRVSNQPQHF. The CDR3 nucleotides are TGTGCCAGCAGAGACAGGGTTAGCAATCAGCCCCAGCATTTT.

The chain uses TRBV18 and TRBJ1-5, with D unclear. Germline values: CDR1 KGHSH, CDR2 LQKENI. The CDR3 spans 15 residues. Trimming pared 2 bases from V and 0 bases from J, leaving 8 bases between. The CDR3 sequence is CASSPVTGSNQPQHF. CDR3 DNA: TGTGCCAGCTCACCAGTGACTGGTAGCAATCAGCCCCAGCATTTT.

The V call is TRBV7-8, the J call TRBJ2-1, with TRBD2 identical over 7 bases. With 2 bases clipped from V and 0 bases from J, the junction kept 7 bases outside the gene matches. The CDR3 contains 17 residues. The germline gives CDR1 SGHVS, CDR2 FQNEAQ. The CDR3 is CASSLTLPGGSYNEQFF. The DNA for the CDR3 is TGTGCCAGCAGCTTAACGTTGCCGGGGGGCTCCTACAATGAGCAGTTCTTC.

The genes are TRBV27 and TRBJ2-7, with a weak D call TRBD1 (5 bases). The CDR3 spans 14 residues. V dropped 5 bases and J dropped 4 bases, with 15 bases sitting between them. CDR1 is MNHEY, CDR2 SMNVEV, per germline (reference sequence). CDR3 sequence: CASSPGRQGYEQYF. The CDR3, as DNA: TGTGCCAGCAGTCCCGGTCGTCAGGGTTACGAGCAGTACTTC.

This clone showed up just a few times. V is TRBV20-1 and J is TRBJ2-7; 8 nucleotides align to TRBD1. CDR1 is DFQATT and CDR2 is SNEGSKA in the germline V gene (reference sequence). V gave up 5 bases and J gave up 5 bases; unmatched junction bases: 14. The CDR3 length is 15 residues. CDR3 in DNA: TGCAGTGCTCGTGGACCGGGACAGGTATTTGACGAGCAGTACTTC. Translation gives CSARGPGQVFDEQYF.